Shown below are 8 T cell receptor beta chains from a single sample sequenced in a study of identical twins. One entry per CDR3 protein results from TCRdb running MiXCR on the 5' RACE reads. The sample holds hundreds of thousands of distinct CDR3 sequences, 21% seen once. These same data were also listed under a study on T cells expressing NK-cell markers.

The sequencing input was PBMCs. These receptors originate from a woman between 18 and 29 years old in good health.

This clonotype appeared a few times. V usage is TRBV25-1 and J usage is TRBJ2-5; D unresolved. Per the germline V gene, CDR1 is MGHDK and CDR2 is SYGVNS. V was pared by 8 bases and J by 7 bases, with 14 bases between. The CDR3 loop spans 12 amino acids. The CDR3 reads CASGPSSATQYF. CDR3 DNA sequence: TGTGCCAGCGGACCATCCTCCGCGACCCAGTACTTC.

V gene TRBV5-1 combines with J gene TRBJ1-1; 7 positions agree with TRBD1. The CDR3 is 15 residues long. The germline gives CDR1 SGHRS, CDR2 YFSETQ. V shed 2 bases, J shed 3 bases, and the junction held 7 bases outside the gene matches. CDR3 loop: CASSLGGGGDTEAFF. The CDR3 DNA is TGCGCCAGCAGCTTAGGAGGGGGCGGGGACACTGAAGCTTTCTTT.

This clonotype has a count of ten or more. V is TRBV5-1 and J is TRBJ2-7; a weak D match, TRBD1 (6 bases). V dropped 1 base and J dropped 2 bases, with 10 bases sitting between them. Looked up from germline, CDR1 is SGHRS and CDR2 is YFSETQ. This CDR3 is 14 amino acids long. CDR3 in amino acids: CASSLIGGPYEQYF. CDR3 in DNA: TGCGCCAGCAGCTTGATAGGGGGACCCTACGAGCAGTACTTC.

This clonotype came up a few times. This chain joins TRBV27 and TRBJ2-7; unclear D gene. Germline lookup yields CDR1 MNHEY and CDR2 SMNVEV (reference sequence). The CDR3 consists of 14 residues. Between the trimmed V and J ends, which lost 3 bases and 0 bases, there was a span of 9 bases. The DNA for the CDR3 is TGTGCCAGCAGTTTCCGGGCCCTCTCCTACGAGCAGTACTTC. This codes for CASSFRALSYEQYF.

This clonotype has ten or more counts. The CDR3, as DNA: TGCAGTGCTAGAGATCTAGGGACAGGGGACACCGGGGAGCTGTTTTTT. Encoded protein: CSARDLGTGDTGELFF. This sequence joins TRBV20-1 and TRBJ2-2; TRBD1 aligns across 10 bases. The V segment lost 0 bases and the J segment 3 bases; nucleotides outside the gene matches: 4. This CDR3 is built from 16 residues. Germline-derived CDR1 and CDR2 are DFQATT and SNEGSKA (reference sequence).

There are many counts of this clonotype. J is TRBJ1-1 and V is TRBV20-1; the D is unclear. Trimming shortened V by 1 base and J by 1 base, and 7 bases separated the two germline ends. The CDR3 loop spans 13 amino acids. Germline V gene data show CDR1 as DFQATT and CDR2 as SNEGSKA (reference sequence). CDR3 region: CSARAGPNTEAFF. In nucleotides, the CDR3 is TGCAGTGCTAGAGCCGGGCCGAACACTGAAGCTTTCTTT.

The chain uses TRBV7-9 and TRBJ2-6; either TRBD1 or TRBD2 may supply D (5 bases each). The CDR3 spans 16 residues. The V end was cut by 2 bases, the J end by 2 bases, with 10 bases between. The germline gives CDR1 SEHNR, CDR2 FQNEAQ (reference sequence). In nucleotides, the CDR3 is TGTGCCAGCAGCTTAAGGGGAGAGCCTGGGGCCAACGTCCTGACTTTC. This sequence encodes CASSLRGEPGANVLTF.

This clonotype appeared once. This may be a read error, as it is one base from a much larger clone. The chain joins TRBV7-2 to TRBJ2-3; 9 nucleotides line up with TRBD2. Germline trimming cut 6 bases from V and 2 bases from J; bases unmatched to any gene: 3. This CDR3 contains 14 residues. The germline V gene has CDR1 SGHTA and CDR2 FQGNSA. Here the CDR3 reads CASSWTSVTDTQYF. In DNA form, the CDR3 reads TGTGCCAGCAGTTGGACTAGCGTCACAGATACGCAGTATTTT.